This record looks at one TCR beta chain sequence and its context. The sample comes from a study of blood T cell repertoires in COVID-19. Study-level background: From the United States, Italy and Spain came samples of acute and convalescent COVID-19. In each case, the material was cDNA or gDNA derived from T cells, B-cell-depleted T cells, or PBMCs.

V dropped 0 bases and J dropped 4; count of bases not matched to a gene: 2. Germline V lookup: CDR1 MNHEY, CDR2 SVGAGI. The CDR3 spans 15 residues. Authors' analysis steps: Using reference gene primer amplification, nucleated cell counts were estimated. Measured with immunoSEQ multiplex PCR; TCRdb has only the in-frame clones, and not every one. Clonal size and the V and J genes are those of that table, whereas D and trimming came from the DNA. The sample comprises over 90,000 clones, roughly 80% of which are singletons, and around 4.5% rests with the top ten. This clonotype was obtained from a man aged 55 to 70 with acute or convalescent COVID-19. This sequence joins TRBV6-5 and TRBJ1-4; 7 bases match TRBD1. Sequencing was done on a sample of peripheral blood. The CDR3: CASSYSAGGNEKLFF. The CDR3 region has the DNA TGTGCCAGCAGTTACTCGGCAGGGGGTAATGAAAAACTGTTTTTT.